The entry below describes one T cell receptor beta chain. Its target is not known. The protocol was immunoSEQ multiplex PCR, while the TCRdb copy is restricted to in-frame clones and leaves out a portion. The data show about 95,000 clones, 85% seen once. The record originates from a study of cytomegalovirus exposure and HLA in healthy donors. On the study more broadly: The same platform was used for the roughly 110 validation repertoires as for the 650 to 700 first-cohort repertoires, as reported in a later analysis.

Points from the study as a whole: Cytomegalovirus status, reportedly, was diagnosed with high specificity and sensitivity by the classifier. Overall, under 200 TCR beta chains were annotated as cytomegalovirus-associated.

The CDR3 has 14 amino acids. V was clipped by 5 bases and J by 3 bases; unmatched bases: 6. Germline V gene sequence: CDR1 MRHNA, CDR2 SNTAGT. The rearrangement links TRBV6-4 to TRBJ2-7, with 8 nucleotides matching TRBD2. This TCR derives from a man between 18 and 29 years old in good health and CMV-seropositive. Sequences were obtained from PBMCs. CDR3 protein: CASSPGGESYEQYF. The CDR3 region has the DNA TGTGCCAGCAGTCCCGGGGGGGAAAGCTACGAGCAGTACTTC.